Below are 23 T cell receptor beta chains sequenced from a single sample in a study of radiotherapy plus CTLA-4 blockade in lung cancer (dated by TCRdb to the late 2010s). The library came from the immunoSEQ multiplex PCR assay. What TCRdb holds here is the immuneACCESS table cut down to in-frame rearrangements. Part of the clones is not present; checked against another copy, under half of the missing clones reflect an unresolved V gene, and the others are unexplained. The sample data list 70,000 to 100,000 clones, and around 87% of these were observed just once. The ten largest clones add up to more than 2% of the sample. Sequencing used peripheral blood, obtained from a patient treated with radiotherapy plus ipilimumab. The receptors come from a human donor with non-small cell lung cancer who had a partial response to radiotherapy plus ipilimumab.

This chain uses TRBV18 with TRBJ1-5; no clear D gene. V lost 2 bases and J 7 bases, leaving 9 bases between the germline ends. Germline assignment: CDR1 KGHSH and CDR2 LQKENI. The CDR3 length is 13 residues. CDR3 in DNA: TGTGCCAGCTCACCAGGGGAGGACCAGCCCCAGCATTTT. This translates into CASSPGEDQPQHF.

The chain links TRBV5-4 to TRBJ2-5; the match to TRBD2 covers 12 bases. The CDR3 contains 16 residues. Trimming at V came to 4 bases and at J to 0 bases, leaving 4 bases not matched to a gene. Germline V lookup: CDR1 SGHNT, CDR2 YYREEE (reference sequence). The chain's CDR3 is CASSGGLAGYQETQYF. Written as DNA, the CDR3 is TGTGCCAGCAGCGGCGGACTAGCGGGATACCAAGAGACCCAGTACTTC.

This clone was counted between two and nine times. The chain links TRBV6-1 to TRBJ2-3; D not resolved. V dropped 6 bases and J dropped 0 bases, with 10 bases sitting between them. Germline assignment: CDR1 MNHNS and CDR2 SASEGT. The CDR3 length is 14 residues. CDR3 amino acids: CASSKLASTDTQYF. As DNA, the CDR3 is TGTGCCAGCAGCAAATTGGCTAGCACAGATACGCAGTATTTT.

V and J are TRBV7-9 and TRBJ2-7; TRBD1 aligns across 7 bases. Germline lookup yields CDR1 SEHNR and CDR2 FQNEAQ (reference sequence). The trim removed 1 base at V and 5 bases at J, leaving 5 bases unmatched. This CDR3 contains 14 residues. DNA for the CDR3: TGTGCCAGCAGCTTAGTAGGGGGCTTCAACGAGCAGTACTTC. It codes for CASSLVGGFNEQYF.

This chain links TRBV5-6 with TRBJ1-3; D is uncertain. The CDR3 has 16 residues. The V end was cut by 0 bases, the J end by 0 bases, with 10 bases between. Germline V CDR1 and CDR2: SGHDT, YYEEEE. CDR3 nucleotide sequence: TGTGCCAGCAGCTTGGCATCTACCACCTCTGGAAACACCATATATTTT. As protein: CASSLASTTSGNTIYF.

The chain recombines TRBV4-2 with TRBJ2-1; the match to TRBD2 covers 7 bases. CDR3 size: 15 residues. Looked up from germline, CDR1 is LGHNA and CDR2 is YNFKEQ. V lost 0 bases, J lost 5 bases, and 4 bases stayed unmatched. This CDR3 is CASSQESGTNNEQFF. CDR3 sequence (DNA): TGTGCCAGCAGCCAAGAAAGCGGGACTAACAATGAGCAGTTCTTC.

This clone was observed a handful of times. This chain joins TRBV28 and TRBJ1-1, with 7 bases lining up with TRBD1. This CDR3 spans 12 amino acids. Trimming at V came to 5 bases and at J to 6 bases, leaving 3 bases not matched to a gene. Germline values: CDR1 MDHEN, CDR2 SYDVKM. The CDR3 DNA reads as TGTGCCAGCAGTGACAGGGTCGCTGAAGCTTTCTTT. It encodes CASSDRVAEAFF.

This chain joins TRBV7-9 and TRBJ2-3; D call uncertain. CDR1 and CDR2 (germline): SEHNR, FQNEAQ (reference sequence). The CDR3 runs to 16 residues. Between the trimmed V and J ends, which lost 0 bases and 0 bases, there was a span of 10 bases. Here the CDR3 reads CASSLARSASTDTQYF. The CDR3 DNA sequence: TGTGCCAGCAGCTTAGCCAGGTCTGCTAGCACAGATACGCAGTATTTT.

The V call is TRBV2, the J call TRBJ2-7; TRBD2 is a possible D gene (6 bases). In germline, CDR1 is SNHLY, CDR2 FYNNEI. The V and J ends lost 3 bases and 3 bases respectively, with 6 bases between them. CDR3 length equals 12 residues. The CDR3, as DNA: TGTGCCAGCAGTGAGCGGGGCTACGAGCAGTACTTC. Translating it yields CASSERGYEQYF. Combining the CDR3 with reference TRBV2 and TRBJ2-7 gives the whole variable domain EPEVTQTPSHQVTQMGQEVILRCVPISNHLYFYWYRQILGQKVEFLVSFYNNEISEKSEIFDDQFSVERPDGSNFTLKIRSTKLEDSAMYFCASSERGYEQYFGPGTRLTVT.

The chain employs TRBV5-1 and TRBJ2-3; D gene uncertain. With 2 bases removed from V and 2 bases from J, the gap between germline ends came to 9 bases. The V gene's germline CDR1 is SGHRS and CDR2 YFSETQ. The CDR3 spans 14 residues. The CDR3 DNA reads TGCGCCAGCAGCTTCGGTAGTGCCACAGATACGCAGTATTTT. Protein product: CASSFGSATDTQYF.

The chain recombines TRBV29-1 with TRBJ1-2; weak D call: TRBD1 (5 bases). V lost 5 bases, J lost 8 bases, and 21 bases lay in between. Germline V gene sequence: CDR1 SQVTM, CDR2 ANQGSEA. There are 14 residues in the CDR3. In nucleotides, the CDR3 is TGCAGCGTTCCCCGGGGGTATGGCCCTATCGGCTACACCTTC. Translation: CSVPRGYGPIGYTF.

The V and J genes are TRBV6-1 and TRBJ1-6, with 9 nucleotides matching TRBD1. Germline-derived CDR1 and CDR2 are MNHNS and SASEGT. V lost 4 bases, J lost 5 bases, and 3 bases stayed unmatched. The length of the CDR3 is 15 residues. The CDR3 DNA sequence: TGTGCCAGCAGTGTACGGGACAGGGATAATTCACCCCTCCACTTT. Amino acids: CASSVRDRDNSPLHF.

CDR3 bases: TGCGCCAGCAGTCCTACCGGGACTAGCGGGAGATCGGGCACAGATACGCAGTATTTT. Translating it yields CASSPTGTSGRSGTDTQYF. The chain carries TRBV5-1 and TRBJ2-3, with 14 bases identical to TRBD2. Germline V gives CDR1 SGHRS, CDR2 YFSETQ. J was trimmed by 1 base and V by 5 bases; bases with no gene match: 12. This CDR3 region has 19 residues.

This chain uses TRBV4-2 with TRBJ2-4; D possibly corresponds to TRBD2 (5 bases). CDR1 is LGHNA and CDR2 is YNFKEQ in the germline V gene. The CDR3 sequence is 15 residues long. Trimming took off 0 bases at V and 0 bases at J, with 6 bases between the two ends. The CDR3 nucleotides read TGTGCCAGCAGCCAAGAGGCGGGAGCCAAAAACATTCAGTACTTC. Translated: CASSQEAGAKNIQYF.

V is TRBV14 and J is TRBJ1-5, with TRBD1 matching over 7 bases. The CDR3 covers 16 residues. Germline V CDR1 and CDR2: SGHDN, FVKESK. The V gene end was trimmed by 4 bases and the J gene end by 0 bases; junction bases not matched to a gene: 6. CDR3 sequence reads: CASSPTGPHSNQPQHF. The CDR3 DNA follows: TGTGCCAGCAGCCCGACAGGGCCCCATAGCAATCAGCCCCAGCATTTT.

The CDR3: CASSRTPGGNYGYTF. In nucleotides, the CDR3 is TGTGCCAGCAGCCGGACCCCGGGAGGTAACTATGGCTACACCTTC. The rearrangement uses TRBV13 and TRBJ1-2; no reliable D call. Germline CDR1 is PRHDT and CDR2 is FYEKMQ (reference sequence). The CDR3 runs to 15 residues. Trimming removed 5 bases from V and 1 base from J, with 14 bases in between.

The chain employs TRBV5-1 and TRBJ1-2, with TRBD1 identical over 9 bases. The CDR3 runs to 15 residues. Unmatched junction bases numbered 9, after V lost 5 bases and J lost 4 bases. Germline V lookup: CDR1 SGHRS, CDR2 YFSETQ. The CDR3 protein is CASRQGAASSYGYTF. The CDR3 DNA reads TGCGCCAGCAGACAGGGGGCGGCATCAAGCTATGGCTACACCTTC.

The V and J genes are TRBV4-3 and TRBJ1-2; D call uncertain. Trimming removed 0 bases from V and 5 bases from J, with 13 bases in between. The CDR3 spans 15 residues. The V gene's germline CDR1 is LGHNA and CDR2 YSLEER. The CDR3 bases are TGCGCCAGCAGCCAAGACGGCAGGTCTGCATATGGCTACACCTTC. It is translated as CASSQDGRSAYGYTF.

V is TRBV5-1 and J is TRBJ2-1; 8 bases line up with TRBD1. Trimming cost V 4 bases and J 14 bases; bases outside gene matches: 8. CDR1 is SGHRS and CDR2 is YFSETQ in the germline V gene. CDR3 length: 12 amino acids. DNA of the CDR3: TGCGCCAGCAGCCCGGACAGGGTTGGGAAGTTCTTC. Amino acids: CASSPDRVGKFF.

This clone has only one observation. The CDR3 DNA reads as TGTGCCAGCAGTTCCGCGGGGGGCAATCAGCCCCAGCATTTT. It encodes CASSSAGGNQPQHF. The chain joins TRBV6-6 to TRBJ1-5, with D possibly being TRBD1 (5 bases). The CDR3 extends over 14 amino acids. The germline V gene encodes CDR1 MNHNY and CDR2 SVGAGI (reference sequence). Trimming shortened V by 4 bases and J by 2 bases, and 9 bases separated the two germline ends.

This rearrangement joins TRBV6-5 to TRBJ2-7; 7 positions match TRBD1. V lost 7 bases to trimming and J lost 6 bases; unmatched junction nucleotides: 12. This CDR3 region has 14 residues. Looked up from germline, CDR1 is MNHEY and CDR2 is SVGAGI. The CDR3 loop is CASTSTGLVREQYF. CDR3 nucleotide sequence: TGTGCCAGCACCTCGACAGGGTTGGTTCGCGAGCAGTACTTC.

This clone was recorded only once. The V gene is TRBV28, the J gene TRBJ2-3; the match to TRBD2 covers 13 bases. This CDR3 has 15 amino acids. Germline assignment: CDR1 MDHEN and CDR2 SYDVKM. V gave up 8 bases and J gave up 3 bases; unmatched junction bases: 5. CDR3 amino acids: CASGLAGVSTDTQYF. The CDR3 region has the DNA TGTGCCAGCGGACTAGCGGGAGTGTCGACAGATACGCAGTATTTT.

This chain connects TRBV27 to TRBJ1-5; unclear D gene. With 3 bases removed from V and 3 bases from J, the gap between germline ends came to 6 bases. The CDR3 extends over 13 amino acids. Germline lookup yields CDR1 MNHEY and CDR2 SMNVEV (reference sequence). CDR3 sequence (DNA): TGTGCCAGCAGTTTGGGCACCAATCAGCCCCAGCATTTT. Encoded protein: CASSLGTNQPQHF.